The entry below describes one TCR beta chain. The sample originates from a study of control samples from healthy donors and cancer patients. Generated by immunoSEQ multiplex PCR, the TCRdb table keeps only in-frame clones and is missing some. Found here are roughly 90,000 clones, 85% to 95% of them singletons; the top ten hold approximately 1.5%. The clonotype was recovered from a woman aged 25 to 39 in good health. Sample: blood.

The CDR3 loop reads CASSQTGSTEAFF. In nucleotides, the CDR3 is TGTGCCAGCAGTCAAACAGGTTCCACTGAAGCTTTCTTT. The rearrangement joins TRBV6-5 to TRBJ1-1; D possibly corresponds to TRBD1 (5 bases). V lost 5 bases and J 4 bases, leaving 11 bases between the germline ends. This CDR3 is 13 amino acids long. Germline values: CDR1 MNHEY, CDR2 SVGAGI.